One sample yielded the 17 T cell receptor beta chains listed below, sequenced in a study of graft-versus-host responses after intestinal transplantation. This table comes from immunoSEQ multiplex PCR, and its TCRdb copy is limited to in-frame clones, with some not included. The sample has over 65,000 clones; 91% are singletons. No antigen is known for these receptors. Source: unstimulated CD4+ T cells sorted from spleen or lymph node cells, taken before intestinal transplant. These receptors were collected from a human donor who received an intestinal transplant.

The J gene is TRBJ1-2, the V gene TRBV19; 9 bases agree with TRBD1. The junction had 7 bases not matched to a gene; V was cut back by 3 bases and J by 8 bases. Germline V CDR1 and CDR2: LNHDA, SQIVND (reference sequence). This CDR3 comprises 14 residues. The CDR3, as DNA: TGTGCCAGTAGTATCGGGGGACAGGGTCTCGGCTACACCTTC. Translation: CASSIGGQGLGYTF.

The genes are TRBV7-8 and TRBJ1-5, with TRBD1 as a possible D gene (5 bases). Per germline, CDR1 SGHVS and CDR2 FQNEAQ. Trimming took 1 base from V and 9 from J, leaving 13 bases between them. This CDR3 spans 14 amino acids. CDR3: CASSLDEVQGPQHF. CDR3 nucleotides: TGTGCCAGCAGCTTAGATGAGGTCCAGGGGCCCCAGCATTTT.

The V call is TRBV19, the J call TRBJ1-5, with D uncertain. Germline V gene data show CDR1 as LNHDA and CDR2 as SQIVND (reference sequence). V lost 7 bases, J lost 0 bases, and 10 bases lay in between. The CDR3 loop spans 14 amino acids. The DNA of the CDR3 is TGTGCCAGTAACCCGACACCTAGCAATCAGCCCCAGCATTTT. Translated, it gives CASNPTPSNQPQHF. Combining the CDR3 with reference TRBV19 and TRBJ1-5 gives the whole variable domain DGGITQSPKYLFRKEGQNVTLSCEQNLNHDAMYWYRQDPGQGLRLIYYSQIVNDFQKGDIAEGYSVSREKKESFPLTVTSAQKNPTAFYLCASNPTPSNQPQHFGDGTRLSIL.

DNA for the CDR3: TGCGCCAGCAGCCAAGATTCGACAGGCAAAGATTACGGCTACACCTTC. Translating it yields CASSQDSTGKDYGYTF. This chain connects TRBV4-1 to TRBJ1-2; D possibly corresponds to TRBD1 (6 bases). Germline CDR1 and CDR2: MGHRA and YSYEKL. V lost 0 bases to trimming and J lost 8 bases, with 19 bases between them. This CDR3 has 16 amino acids.

The chain couples TRBV6-1 to TRBJ2-5; D possibly matches TRBD1 or TRBD2 (5 bases each). The J call may be wrong; the DNA end is better matched by TRBJ2-7. Germline V gene data show CDR1 as MNHNS and CDR2 as SASEGT. The CDR3 runs 15 residues. The CDR3 DNA follows: TGTGCCAGCAGTGGATCGGGCGTTGGGGGCTACGAGCAGTACTTC. Translated: CASSGSGVGGYEQYF.

The chain recombines TRBV10-2 with TRBJ2-1; the match to TRBD1 covers 12 bases. This CDR3 is 16 amino acids long. Germline CDR1 is WSHSY and CDR2 is SAAADI. The V gene end was trimmed by 2 bases and the J gene end by 6 bases; junction bases not matched to a gene: 5. CDR3 amino acids: CASSEPRDRGRNEQFF. The CDR3 bases are TGCGCCAGCAGTGAGCCGAGGGACAGGGGGCGCAATGAGCAGTTCTTC.

This chain uses TRBV5-5 with TRBJ2-3, with 7 bases fitting TRBD2. This CDR3 comprises 15 residues. V lost 2 bases, J lost 1 base, and 4 bases stayed unmatched. Germline V gene sequence: CDR1 SGHKS, CDR2 YYEKEE (reference sequence). CDR3 nucleotide sequence: TGTGCCAGCAGCTTCCGGGGGGTTGGCACAGATACGCAGTATTTT. Translated: CASSFRGVGTDTQYF.

The chain combines TRBV5-4 with TRBJ1-1, with TRBD1 matching over 8 bases. This CDR3 has 13 amino acids. The ends lost 2 bases at V and 6 bases at J; junction bases unmatched: 3. The germline CDR1 and CDR2 sequences are SGHNT and YYREEE (reference sequence). The CDR3 DNA follows: TGTGCCAGCAGCTTTAACAGGGGGGCTGAAGCTTTCTTT. Protein: CASSFNRGAEAFF.

The genes are TRBV29-1 and TRBJ2-1; D is undetermined. There are 14 residues in the CDR3. Trimming removed 7 bases from V and 4 bases from J, with 17 bases in between. Per germline, CDR1 SQVTM and CDR2 ANQGSEA. The CDR3: CSAGLNEDYNEQFF. The CDR3 coding sequence is TGCAGCGCCGGCCTAAATGAGGATTACAATGAGCAGTTCTTC.

V is TRBV4-1 and J is TRBJ2-3; 15 nucleotides align to TRBD2. The CDR3 has 20 residues. CDR1 MGHRA and CDR2 YSYEKL come from the germline V gene. V shed 0 bases and J 1 base; nucleotides not matched to a gene: 8. DNA of the CDR3: TGCGCCAGCAGCCAAGATCGGGGACTAGCGGGGGGCCGGGGCACAGATACGCAGTATTTT. Protein: CASSQDRGLAGGRGTDTQYF.

The chain uses TRBV6-5 and TRBJ2-7; tentatively, D is TRBD1 (6 bases). This CDR3 has 12 residues. V was clipped by 4 bases and J by 3 bases, with 7 bases between them. The V gene's germline CDR1 is MNHEY and CDR2 SVGAGI. The CDR3 here is CASSSDSYEQYF. CDR3 nucleotides: TGTGCCAGCAGTTCGGACAGCTACGAGCAGTACTTC.

This chain uses TRBV6-5 with TRBJ2-6, with 11 positions matching TRBD1. Germline CDR1 MNHEY, CDR2 SVGAGI. V shed 0 bases, J shed 13 bases, and the junction held 2 bases outside the gene matches. The CDR3 has 14 amino acids. The CDR3 DNA reads TGTGCCAGCAGTTACTCGGGGACAGGGGGTGTCCTGACTTTC. Translation gives CASSYSGTGGVLTF.

The chain employs TRBV27 and TRBJ2-2; maybe TRBD2 (6 bases). The CDR3 loop spans 16 amino acids. Looked up from germline, CDR1 is MNHEY and CDR2 is SMNVEV (reference sequence). Trimming removed 4 bases from V and 8 bases from J, with 20 bases in between. CDR3: CASSSTTLEGPGELFF. For the CDR3, the DNA is TGTGCCAGCAGTTCGACCACCTTGGAGGGTCCGGGGGAGCTGTTTTTT.

The rearrangement links TRBV30 to TRBJ1-2; tentative D call: TRBD1 (5 bases). This CDR3 spans 13 amino acids. Trimming shortened V by 0 bases and J by 7 bases, and 12 bases separated the two germline ends. Germline lookup yields CDR1 GTSNPN and CDR2 SVGIG (reference sequence). The CDR3 DNA sequence: TGTGCCTGGAGTGTGGTAAACGGGGGTGGCTACACCTTC. It codes for CAWSVVNGGGYTF.

The chain is built from TRBV18 and TRBJ2-2, with unresolved D. V gave up 2 bases and J gave up 7 bases, with 14 bases separating them. CDR3 length: 15 residues. Germline CDR1 and CDR2: KGHSH and LQKENI. In nucleotides, the CDR3 is TGTGCCAGCTCACCAGATTTAACAGAGTACGGGGAGCTGTTTTTT. This translates into CASSPDLTEYGELFF.

The chain employs TRBV30 and TRBJ1-1; D perhaps matches TRBD1 (6 bases). Germline V gives CDR1 GTSNPN, CDR2 SVGIG (reference sequence). V was pared by 4 bases and J by 2 bases, with 14 bases between. The CDR3 is 14 residues long. The CDR3 DNA reads as TGTGCCTGGAAGGTGGGACATTTAAACACTGAAGCTTTCTTT. Translation gives CAWKVGHLNTEAFF.

V usage is TRBV4-2 and J usage is TRBJ1-2; no firm D call. CDR1 is LGHNA, CDR2 YNFKEQ, per germline. Trimming pared 1 base from V and 6 bases from J, leaving 18 bases between. The CDR3 loop spans 16 amino acids. The CDR3 reads CASSQGPGANPNGYTF. For the CDR3, the DNA is TGTGCCAGCAGCCAAGGCCCGGGTGCTAATCCTAATGGCTACACCTTC.